This TCR beta chain was found in a study of T cell changes during pregnancy in multiple sclerosis. The assay was immunoSEQ multiplex PCR, and TCRdb's table has in-frame clones only and misses some. The top ten clones hold 0.7% to 1% of a sample with around 42,000 clones, roughly 94% of them seen once. The V gene lost 6 bases and the J gene lost 4 bases, with 12 bases spanning the gap. Germline V CDR1 and CDR2: MDHEN, SYDVKM. This CDR3 is built from 14 residues. The chain couples TRBV28 to TRBJ1-4, with a weak D call TRBD1 (5 bases). Here the sequenced sample was CD4+ T cells from peripheral blood mononuclear cells, taken in the third trimester of pregnancy. The clonotype originates from a female donor with multiple sclerosis, enrolled in a pregnancy study. The CDR3 DNA reads as TGTGCCAGCAGACAACAGGTCTATAATGAAAAACTGTTTTTT. Translating it yields CASRQQVYNEKLFF.